The entry that follows covers one TCR beta chain sequence. The data are from a study of control samples from healthy donors and cancer patients. Profiled with immunoSEQ multiplex PCR; TCRdb holds only in-frame clones, not every one. This sample's table has approximately 190,000 clones. Germline CDR1 reads MGHRA; CDR2 reads YSYEKL. Between the trimmed V and J ends, which lost 2 bases and 0 bases, there was a span of 17 bases. The CDR3 covers 18 residues. Sequenced sample: blood. This TCR was recovered from a woman aged 25 to 45 in good health. The chain couples TRBV4-1 to TRBJ1-3, with D possibly being TRBD1 (6 bases). The CDR3: CASSQRGAGTFSGNTIYF. CDR3 sequence (DNA): TGCGCCAGCAGCCAAAGGGGGGCCGGGACTTTCTCTGGAAACACCATATATTTT.